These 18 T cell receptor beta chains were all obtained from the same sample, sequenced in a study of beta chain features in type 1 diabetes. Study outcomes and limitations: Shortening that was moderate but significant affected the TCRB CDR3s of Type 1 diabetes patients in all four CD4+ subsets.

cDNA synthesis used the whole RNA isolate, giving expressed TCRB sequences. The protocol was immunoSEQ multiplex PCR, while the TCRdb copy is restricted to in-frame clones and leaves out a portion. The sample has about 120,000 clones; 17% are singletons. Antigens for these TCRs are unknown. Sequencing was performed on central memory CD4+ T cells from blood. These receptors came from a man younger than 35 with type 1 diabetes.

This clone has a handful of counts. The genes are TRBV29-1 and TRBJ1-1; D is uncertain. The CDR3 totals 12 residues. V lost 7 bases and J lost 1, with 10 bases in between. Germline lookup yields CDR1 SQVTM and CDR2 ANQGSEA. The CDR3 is CSDHKGNTEAFF. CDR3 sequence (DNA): TGCAGCGATCACAAGGGGAACACTGAAGCTTTCTTT.

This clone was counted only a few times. In DNA form, the CDR3 reads TGTGCCAGCAGCTTTCACGATACGCAGTATTTT. The encoded protein is CASSFHDTQYF. The chain has TRBV7-2 and TRBJ2-3, with unresolved D. CDR1 and CDR2 (germline): SGHTA, FQGNSA. The CDR3 is 11 amino acids. V lost 3 bases to trimming and J lost 6 bases, with 4 bases between them.

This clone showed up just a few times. CDR3 sequence (DNA): TGCAGCGTTGTCCACGCGGGAGAGATAAATACGCAGTATTTT. Its translation: CSVVHAGEINTQYF. The gene calls are TRBV29-1 and TRBJ2-3; 7 nucleotides agree with TRBD2. CDR1 SQVTM and CDR2 ANQGSEA come from the germline V gene. Trimming at V came to 4 bases and at J to 7 bases, leaving 11 bases not matched to a gene. This CDR3 has 14 amino acids.

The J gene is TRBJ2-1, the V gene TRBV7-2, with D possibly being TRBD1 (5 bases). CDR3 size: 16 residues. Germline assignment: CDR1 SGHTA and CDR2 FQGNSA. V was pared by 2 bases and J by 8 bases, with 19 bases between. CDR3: CASSLTGGRASHEQFF. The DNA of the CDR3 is TGTGCCAGCAGCTTAACGGGCGGCAGGGCATCTCATGAGCAGTTCTTC.

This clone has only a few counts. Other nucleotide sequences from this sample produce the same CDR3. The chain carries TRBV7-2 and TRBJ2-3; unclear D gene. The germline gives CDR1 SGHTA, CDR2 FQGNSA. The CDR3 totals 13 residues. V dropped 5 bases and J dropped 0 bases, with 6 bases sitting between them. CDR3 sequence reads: CASSPPSTDTQYF. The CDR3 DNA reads TGTGCCAGCAGCCCACCGAGCACAGATACGCAGTATTTT.

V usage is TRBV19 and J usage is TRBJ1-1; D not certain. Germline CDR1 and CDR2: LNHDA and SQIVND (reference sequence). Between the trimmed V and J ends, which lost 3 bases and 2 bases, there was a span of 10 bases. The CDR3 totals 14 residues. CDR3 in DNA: TGTGCCAGTAGTATGGCGACAAGCAACACTGAAGCTTTCTTT. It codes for CASSMATSNTEAFF.

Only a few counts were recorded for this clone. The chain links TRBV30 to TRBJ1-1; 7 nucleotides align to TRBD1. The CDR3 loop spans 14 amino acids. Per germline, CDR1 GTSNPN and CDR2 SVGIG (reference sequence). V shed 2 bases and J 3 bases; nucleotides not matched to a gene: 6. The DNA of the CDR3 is TGTGCCTGGAGTCCCTGGACAGGCCACACTGAAGCTTTCTTT. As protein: CAWSPWTGHTEAFF.

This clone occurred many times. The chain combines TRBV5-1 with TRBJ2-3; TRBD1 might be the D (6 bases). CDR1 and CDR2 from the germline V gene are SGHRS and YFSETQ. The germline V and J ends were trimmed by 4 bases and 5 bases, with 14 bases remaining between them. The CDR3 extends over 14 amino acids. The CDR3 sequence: CASSEPQGKDTQYF. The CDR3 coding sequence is TGCGCCAGCAGCGAACCTCAGGGGAAAGATACGCAGTATTTT. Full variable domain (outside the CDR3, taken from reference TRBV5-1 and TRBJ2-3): KAGVTQTPRYLIKTRGQQVTLSCSPISGHRSVSWYQQTPGQGLQFLFEYFSETQRNKGNFPGRFSGRQFSNSRSEMNVSTLELGDSALYLCASSEPQGKDTQYFGPGTRLTVL.

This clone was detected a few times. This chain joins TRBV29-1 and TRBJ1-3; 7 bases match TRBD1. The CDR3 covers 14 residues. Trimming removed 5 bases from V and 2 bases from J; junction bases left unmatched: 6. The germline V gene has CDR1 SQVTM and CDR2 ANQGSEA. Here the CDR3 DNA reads TGCAGCGTTTTACAGGGGTCGGCTGGAAACACCATATATTTT. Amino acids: CSVLQGSAGNTIYF.

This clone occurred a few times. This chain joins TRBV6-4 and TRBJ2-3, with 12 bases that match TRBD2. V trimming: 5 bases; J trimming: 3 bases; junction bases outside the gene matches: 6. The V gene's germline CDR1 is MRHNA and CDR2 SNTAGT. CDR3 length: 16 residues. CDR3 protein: CASSYRLAGATDTQYF. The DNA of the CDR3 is TGTGCCAGCAGTTACCGACTAGCGGGGGCAACAGATACGCAGTATTTT.

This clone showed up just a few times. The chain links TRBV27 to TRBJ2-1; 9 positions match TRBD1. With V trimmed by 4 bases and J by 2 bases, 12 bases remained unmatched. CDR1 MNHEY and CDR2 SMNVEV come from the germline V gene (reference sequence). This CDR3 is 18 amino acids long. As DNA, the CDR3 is TGTGCCAGCAGTTCAAACTACGAACAGGGGGCTACCTACAATGAGCAGTTCTTC. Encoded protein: CASSSNYEQGATYNEQFF.

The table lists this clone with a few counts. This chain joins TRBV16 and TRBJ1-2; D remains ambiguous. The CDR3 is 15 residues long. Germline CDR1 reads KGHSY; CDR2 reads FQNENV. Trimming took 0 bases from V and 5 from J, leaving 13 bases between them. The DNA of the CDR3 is TGTGCCAGCAGCCAATCATTAGGAGGGCGGTATGGCTACACCTTC. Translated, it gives CASSQSLGGRYGYTF.

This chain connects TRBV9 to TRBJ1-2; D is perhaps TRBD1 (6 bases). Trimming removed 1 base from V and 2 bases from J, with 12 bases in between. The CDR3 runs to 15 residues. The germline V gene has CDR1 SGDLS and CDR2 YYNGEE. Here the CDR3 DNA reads TGTGCCAGCAGCGTAACCGGGACACCCAACTATGGCTACACCTTC. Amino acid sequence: CASSVTGTPNYGYTF.

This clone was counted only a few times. Here the CDR3 DNA reads TGCGCCAGCAGCTTGTACGACCAAGAGACCCAGTACTTC. Its translation is CASSLYDQETQYF. The chain has TRBV5-1 and TRBJ2-5; D unresolved. The CDR3 length is 13 residues. Germline V gene sequence: CDR1 SGHRS, CDR2 YFSETQ. V lost 1 base, J lost 0 bases, and 4 bases lay in between.

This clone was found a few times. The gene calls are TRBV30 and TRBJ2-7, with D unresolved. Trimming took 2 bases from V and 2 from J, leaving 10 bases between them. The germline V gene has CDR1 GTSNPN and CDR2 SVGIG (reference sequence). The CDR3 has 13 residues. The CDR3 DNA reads TGTGCCTGGAGTCGTACTGAAACCTACGAGCAGTACTTC. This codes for CAWSRTETYEQYF.

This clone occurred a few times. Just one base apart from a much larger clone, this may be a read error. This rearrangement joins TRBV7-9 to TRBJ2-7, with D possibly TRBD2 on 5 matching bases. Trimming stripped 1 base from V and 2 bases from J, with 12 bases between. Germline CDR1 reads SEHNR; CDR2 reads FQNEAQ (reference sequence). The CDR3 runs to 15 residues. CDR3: CASSLGRAAAYEQYF. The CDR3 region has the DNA TGTGCCAGCAGCTTAGGACGAGCGGCCGCCTACGAGCAGTACTTC.

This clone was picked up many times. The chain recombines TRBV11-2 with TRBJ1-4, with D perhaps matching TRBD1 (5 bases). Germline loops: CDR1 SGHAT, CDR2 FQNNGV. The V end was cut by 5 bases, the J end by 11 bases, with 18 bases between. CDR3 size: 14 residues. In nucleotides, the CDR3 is TGTGCCAGCAGCACCGCCAGGGAGATTGGGAAACTGTTTTTT. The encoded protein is CASSTAREIGKLFF.

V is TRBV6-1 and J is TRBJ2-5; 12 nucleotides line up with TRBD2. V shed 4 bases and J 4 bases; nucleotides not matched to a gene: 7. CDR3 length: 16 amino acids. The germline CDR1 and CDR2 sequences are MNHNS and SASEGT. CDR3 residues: CASSGLAGGRVETQYF. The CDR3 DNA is TGTGCCAGCAGTGGTCTAGCGGGAGGGCGGGTAGAGACCCAGTACTTC.